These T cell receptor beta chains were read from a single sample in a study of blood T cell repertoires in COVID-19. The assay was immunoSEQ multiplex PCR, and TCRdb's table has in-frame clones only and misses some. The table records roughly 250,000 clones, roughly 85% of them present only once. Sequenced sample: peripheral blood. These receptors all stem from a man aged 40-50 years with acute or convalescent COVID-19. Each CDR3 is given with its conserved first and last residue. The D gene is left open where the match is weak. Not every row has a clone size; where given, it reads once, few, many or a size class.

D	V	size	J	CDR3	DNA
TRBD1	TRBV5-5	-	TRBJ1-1	CASSTGTGRATEAFF	TGTGCCAGCAGCACCGGGACAGGGAGGGCCACTGAAGCTTTCTTT
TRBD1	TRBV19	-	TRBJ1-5	CASRGQVGNQPQHF	TGTGCCAGTAGAGGACAGGTCGGGAATCAGCCCCAGCATTTT
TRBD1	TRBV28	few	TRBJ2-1	CASSSDRGLLF	TGTGCCAGCAGTTCGGACAGGGGTCTACTCTTC
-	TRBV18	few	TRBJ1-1	CASSPPAGKGTEAFF	TGTGCCAGCTCACCACCAGCGGGGAAAGGTACTGAAGCTTTCTTT
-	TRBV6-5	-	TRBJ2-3	CASLGGSETDTQYF	TGTGCCAGCCTAGGGGGTTCCGAAACAGATACGCAGTATTTT
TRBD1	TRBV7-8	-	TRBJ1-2	CASSKRGQGYGYTF	TGTGCCAGCAGCAAGCGGGGACAGGGCTATGGCTACACCTTC
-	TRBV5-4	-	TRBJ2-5	CASSLRAPEGTQYF	TGTGCCAGCAGTCTTCGGGCCCCGGAGGGGACCCAGTACTTC
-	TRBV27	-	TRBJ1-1	CASSFGGPWTEAFF	TGTGCCAGCAGTTTTGGGGGCCCATGGACTGAAGCTTTCTTT
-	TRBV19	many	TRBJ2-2	CASRRDFNTGELFF	TGTGCCAGTAGGCGGGACTTCAACACCGGGGAGCTGTTTTTT
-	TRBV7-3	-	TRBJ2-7	CASSPPGSYEQYF	TGTGCCAGCAGCCCCCCCGGCTCCTACGAGCAGTACTTC
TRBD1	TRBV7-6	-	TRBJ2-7	CASSVDRASSYEQYF	TGTGCCAGCAGCGTCGACAGGGCGAGCTCCTACGAGCAGTACTTC
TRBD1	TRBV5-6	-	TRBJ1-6	CASSTDRANSPLHF	TGTGCCAGCAGCACGGACAGGGCGAATTCACCCCTCCACTTT
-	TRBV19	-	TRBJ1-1	CASSSGTPNTEAFF	TGTGCCAGTAGCTCCGGGACACCGAACACTGAAGCTTTCTTT
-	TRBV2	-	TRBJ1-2	CANPCHEGGSAWRNYGYTF	TGTGCAAATCCTTGCCACGAGGGAGGTTCGGCGTGGCGTAACTATGGCTACACCTTC
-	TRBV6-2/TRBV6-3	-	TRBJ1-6	CASSPGSGNSPLHF	TGTGCCAGCAGCCCCGGGTCTGGGAATTCACCCCTCCACTTT
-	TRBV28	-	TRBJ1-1	CASSGGARGTEAFF	TGTGCCAGCAGTGGGGGGGCGAGGGGCACTGAAGCTTTCTTT
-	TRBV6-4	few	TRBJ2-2	CASSDAADTGELFF	TGTGCCAGCAGTGACGCGGCCGACACCGGGGAGCTGTTTTTT
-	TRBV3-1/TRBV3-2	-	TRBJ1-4	CASSPGTRDEKLFF	TGTGCCAGCAGTCCCGGGACACGAGATGAAAAACTGTTTTTT
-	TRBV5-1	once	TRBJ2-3	CASSPTPLTAGTDTQYF	TGCGCCAGCAGCCCCACGCCGCTGACAGCCGGCACAGATACGCAGTATTTT
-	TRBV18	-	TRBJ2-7	CASSDVGGYEQYF	TGTGCCAGCTCCGACGTGGGGGGCTACGAGCAGTACTTC
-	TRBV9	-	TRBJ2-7	CASSVGSGGEQYF	TGTGCCAGCAGCGTAGGGAGCGGCGGCGAGCAGTACTTC
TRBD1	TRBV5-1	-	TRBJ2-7	CASSAGPGTASLDEQYF	TGCGCCAGCAGCGCCGGCCCCGGGACAGCGTCGTTGGACGAGCAGTACTTC
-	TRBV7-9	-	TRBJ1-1	CASSSSGTDGEAFF	TGTGCCAGCAGCTCGAGCGGGACGGACGGTGAAGCTTTCTTT
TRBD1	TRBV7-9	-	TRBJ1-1	CASTTDREDTEAFF	TGTGCCAGCACCACGGACAGGGAGGACACTGAAGCTTTCTTT
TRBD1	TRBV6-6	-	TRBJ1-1	CASRSTGADTEAFF	TGTGCCAGCAGATCCACAGGGGCGGACACTGAAGCTTTCTTT
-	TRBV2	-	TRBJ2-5	CASRPGTPRETQYF	TGTGCCAGCAGACCCGGGACACCGCGGGAGACCCAGTACTTC
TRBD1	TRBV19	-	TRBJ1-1	CASSDREFVNVEAFF	TGTGCCAGTAGCGACAGGGAATTTGTAAACGTTGAAGCTTTCTTT
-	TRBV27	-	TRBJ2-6	CASRRSSGANVLTF	TGTGCCAGCAGACGTAGTTCTGGGGCCAACGTCCTGACTTTC
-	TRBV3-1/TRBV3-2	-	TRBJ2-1	CASSHNSGTEQFF	TGTGCCAGCAGCCATAACTCCGGGACAGAGCAGTTCTTC
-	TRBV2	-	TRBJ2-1	CASSEGGNEQFF	TGTGCCAGCAGTGAGGGGGGCAATGAGCAGTTCTTC
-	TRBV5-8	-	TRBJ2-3	CASSLQGQSSTDTQYF	TGTGCCAGCAGCTTGCAAGGACAGTCTAGCACAGATACGCAGTATTTT
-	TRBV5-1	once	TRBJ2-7	CASSIYDSATRPEQYF	TGCGCCAGCAGCATCTACGACAGCGCAACCCGGCCCGAGCAGTACTTC
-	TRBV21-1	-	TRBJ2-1	CASSYQGFDNEQFF	TGTGCCAGCAGTTATCAGGGCTTCGACAATGAGCAGTTCTTC
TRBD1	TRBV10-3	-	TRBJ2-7	CAISYARGPISYEQYF	TGTGCCATCAGTTATGCGAGGGGGCCCATCTCCTACGAGCAGTACTTC
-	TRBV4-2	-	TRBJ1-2	CASSQDNGYGGYTF	TGTGCCAGCAGCCAAGATAATGGTTACGGGGGCTACACCTTC
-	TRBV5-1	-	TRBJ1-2	CASSLVTGMNYGYTF	TGCGCCAGCAGCTTGGTGACAGGCATGAACTATGGCTACACCTTC
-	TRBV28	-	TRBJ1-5	CASRPQVNQPQHF	TGTGCCAGCAGGCCACAGGTAAATCAGCCCCAGCATTTT
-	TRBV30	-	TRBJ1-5	CAWSVLTGNVGNQPQHF	TGTGCCTGGAGTGTACTTACCGGGAACGTAGGTAATCAGCCCCAGCATTTT
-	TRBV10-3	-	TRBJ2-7	CAISTGYEQYF	TGTGCCATCAGTACCGGCTACGAGCAGTACTTC
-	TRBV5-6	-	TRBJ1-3	CASSYRGGLDGNTIYF	TGTGCCAGCAGCTACCGGGGAGGGTTAGATGGAAACACCATATATTTT
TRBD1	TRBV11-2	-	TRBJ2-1	CASCRDRQHNEQFF	TGTGCCAGCTGCCGGGACAGGCAGCACAATGAGCAGTTCTTC
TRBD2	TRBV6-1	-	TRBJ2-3	CASSEGTSGGTDTQYF	TGTGCCAGCAGTGAAGGGACTAGCGGGGGCACAGATACGCAGTATTTT
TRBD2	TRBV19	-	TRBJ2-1	CASSIAGGAYYNEQFF	TGTGCCAGTAGTATAGCCGGGGGGGCCTACTACAATGAGCAGTTCTTC
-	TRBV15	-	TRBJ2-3	CATSRVKLVGGPSTDTQYF	TGTGCCACCAGCAGAGTAAAGCTTGTGGGGGGGCCAAGCACAGATACGCAGTATTTT
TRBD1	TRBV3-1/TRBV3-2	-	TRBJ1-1	CASSQHDRGKNTEAFF	TGTGCCAGCAGCCAACACGACAGGGGAAAGAACACTGAAGCTTTCTTT
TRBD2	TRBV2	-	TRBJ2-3	CASSEGPGGDTQYF	TGTGCCAGCAGTGAGGGGCCGGGGGGAGATACGCAGTATTTT
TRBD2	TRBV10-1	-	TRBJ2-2	CARESGGAVGELFF	TGCGCCAGGGAGAGCGGGGGGGCTGTCGGGGAGCTGTTTTTT
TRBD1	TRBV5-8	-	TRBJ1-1	CASRFSNDRGMAFF	TGTGCCAGCAGATTTTCTAATGACAGGGGTATGGCTTTCTTT
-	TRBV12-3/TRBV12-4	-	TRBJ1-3	CASSRTAGNTIYF	TGTGCCAGCAGTCGGACAGCTGGAAACACCATATATTTT
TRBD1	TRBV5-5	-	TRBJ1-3	CASSWTGAGNTIYF	TGTGCCAGCAGCTGGACAGGGGCTGGAAACACCATATATTTT
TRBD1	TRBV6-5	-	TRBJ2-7	CASSRQGLSYEQYF	TGTGCCAGCAGTCGACAGGGCCTCTCCTACGAGCAGTACTTC
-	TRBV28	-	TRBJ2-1	CASSLFRNNEQFF	TGTGCCAGCAGTTTGTTCAGGAACAATGAGCAGTTCTTC
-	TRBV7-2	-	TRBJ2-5	CASRSYPRETQYF	TGTGCCAGCAGGTCCTACCCCCGGGAGACCCAGTACTTC